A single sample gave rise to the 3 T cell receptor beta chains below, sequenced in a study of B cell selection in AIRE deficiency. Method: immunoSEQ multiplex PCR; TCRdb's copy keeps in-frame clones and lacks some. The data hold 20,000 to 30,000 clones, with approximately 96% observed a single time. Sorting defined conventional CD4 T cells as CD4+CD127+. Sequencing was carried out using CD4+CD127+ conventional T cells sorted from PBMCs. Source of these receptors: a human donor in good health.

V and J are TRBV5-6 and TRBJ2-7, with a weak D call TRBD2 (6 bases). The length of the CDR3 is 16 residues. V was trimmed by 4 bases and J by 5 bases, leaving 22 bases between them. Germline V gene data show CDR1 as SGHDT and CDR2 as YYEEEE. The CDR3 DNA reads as TGTGCCAGCAGCCCGGAGGGTCCAGGTCAACACCACGAGCAGTACTTC. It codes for CASSPEGPGQHHEQYF.

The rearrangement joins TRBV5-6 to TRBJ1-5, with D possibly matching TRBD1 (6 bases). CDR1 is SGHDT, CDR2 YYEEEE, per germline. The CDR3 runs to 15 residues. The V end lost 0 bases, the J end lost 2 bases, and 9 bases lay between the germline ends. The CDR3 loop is CASSLGNRGNQPQHF. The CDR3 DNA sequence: TGTGCCAGCAGCTTGGGTAACAGGGGCAATCAGCCCCAGCATTTT.

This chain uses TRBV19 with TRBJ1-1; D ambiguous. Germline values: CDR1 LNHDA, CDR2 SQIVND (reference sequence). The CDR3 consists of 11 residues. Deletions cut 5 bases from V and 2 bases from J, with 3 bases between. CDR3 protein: CASSRNTEAFF. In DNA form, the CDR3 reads TGTGCCAGTAGTCGAAACACTGAAGCTTTCTTT.